This TCR beta chain was sequenced for a study of CD8+ T cells in alopecia areata. V lost 10 bases to trimming and J lost 4 bases, with 19 bases between them. CDR3 length equals 14 residues. Germline V gene sequence: CDR1 ENHRY, CDR2 SYGVKD. As for treatment: oral pan-JAK inhibitor, 5-10 mg twice daily. RNA extraction and reverse transcription yielded cDNA as sequencing template. The repertoire was sequenced with immunoSEQ multiplex PCR; TCRdb's copy has only in-frame clones and lacks some. The table includes about 160,000 clones, just over 65% detected once. This chain links TRBV10-3 with TRBJ2-5; a possible D gene is TRBD1 (6 bases). The receptor comes from a human donor with alopecia areata. The sample was CD4+ T cells sorted from blood, taken at week 4, from a patient treated with tofacitinib. CDR3 nucleotides: TGTGCCACCCAATCGCAGGGGTTTCCAGAGACCCAGTACTTC. It yields the protein CATQSQGFPETQYF.